One and the same sample provided the 15 T cell receptor beta chains below, sequenced in a study of blood T cell repertoires in COVID-19. Profiled with immunoSEQ multiplex PCR; TCRdb holds only in-frame clones, not every one. This sample has around 150,000 clones, with about three quarters found just once. Specimen: peripheral blood. These receptors originate from a woman aged 80 or over with active or convalescent COVID-19.

The J gene is TRBJ2-2, the V gene TRBV24-1; D is unclear. V was cut by 1 base and J by 3 bases, with 8 bases left in between. Germline CDR1 reads KGHDR; CDR2 reads SFDVKD. This CDR3 is built from 15 residues. The DNA of the CDR3 is TGTGCCACCAGTGATTTCTCCGTAGACACCGGGGAGCTGTTTTTT. It codes for CATSDFSVDTGELFF.

The gene calls are TRBV10-3 and TRBJ2-2; 7 nucleotides line up with TRBD1. Germline V lookup: CDR1 ENHRY, CDR2 SYGVKD. The CDR3 length is 15 residues. V was clipped by 6 bases and J by 6 bases; unmatched bases: 10. The CDR3 spells CAIRTTGVYAGELFF. The CDR3 bases are TGTGCCATCAGAACCACAGGGGTTTACGCCGGGGAGCTGTTTTTT.

The genes are TRBV20-1 and TRBJ1-1; TRBD1 might be the D (5 bases). The germline V gene has CDR1 DFQATT and CDR2 SNEGSKA (reference sequence). V dropped 3 bases and J dropped 2 bases, with 10 bases sitting between them. The CDR3 is 13 residues long. In DNA form, the CDR3 reads TGCAGTGCTAGTCAGGGCTCCAACACTGAAGCTTTCTTT. Amino acids: CSASQGSNTEAFF.

The rearrangement joins TRBV7-2 to TRBJ1-5; 10 bases map to TRBD1. Germline CDR1 is SGHTA and CDR2 is FQGNSA. The CDR3 has 15 amino acids. V was clipped by 4 bases and J by 4 bases; unmatched bases: 4. The CDR3 DNA sequence: TGTGCCAGCAGCTCTGGACAGGGGGGTAATCAGCCCCAGCATTTT. It encodes CASSSGQGGNQPQHF.

This clone came up a few times. V is TRBV3-1 (or the pseudogene TRBV3-2) and J is TRBJ1-2; 7 positions match TRBD1. With V trimmed by 0 bases and J by 5 bases, 12 bases remained unmatched. This CDR3 contains 17 residues. Germline V lookup: CDR1 LGHDT, CDR2 YNNKEL (reference sequence). In DNA form, the CDR3 reads TGTGCCAGCAGCCAAGATTTCGGGTCAGGGGGTGTTTATGGCTACACCTTC. Translated, it gives CASSQDFGSGGVYGYTF.

The V call is TRBV7-2, the J call TRBJ1-6; no clear D. V lost 5 bases to trimming and J lost 0 bases, with 8 bases between them. The CDR3 sequence is 15 residues long. CDR1 is SGHTA and CDR2 is FQGNSA in the germline V gene. In DNA, the CDR3 is TGTGCCAGCAGCCCCCAATCCTCCTATAATTCACCCCTCCACTTT. Translation gives CASSPQSSYNSPLHF.

The V call is TRBV3-1 (or the pseudogene TRBV3-2), the J call TRBJ1-1; maybe TRBD1 (5 bases). Germline CDR1 LGHDT, CDR2 YNNKEL (reference sequence). This CDR3 comprises 18 residues. The V gene lost 3 bases and the J gene lost 2 bases, with 22 bases spanning the gap. The CDR3 nucleotides read TGTGCCAGCAGCCACACCCGGCGGCAGGGAGGGAAAAACACTGAAGCTTTCTTT. Translation: CASSHTRRQGGKNTEAFF.

A few counts support this clone. The chain is built from TRBV5-1 and TRBJ1-5; perhaps TRBD1 as D (6 bases). V lost 4 bases and J 3 bases, leaving 14 bases between the germline ends. Looked up from germline, CDR1 is SGHRS and CDR2 is YFSETQ. CDR3 size: 15 residues. In DNA form, the CDR3 reads TGCGCCAGCAGCCGAGGGGGACGGAACAATCAGCCCCAGCATTTT. Amino acids: CASSRGGRNNQPQHF.

This clone counts as medium-sized. This chain links TRBV27 with TRBJ2-7; 8 bases align to TRBD1. CDR1 is MNHEY and CDR2 is SMNVEV in the germline V gene (reference sequence). The CDR3 extends over 16 amino acids. J gave up 0 bases and V 4 bases, and 8 bases lay outside the gene matches. CDR3 nucleotides: TGTGCCAGCAGTTCATCAGGGGGCGAGAGCTCCTACGAGCAGTACTTC. It encodes CASSSSGGESSYEQYF.

V and J are TRBV9 and TRBJ1-3; D might be TRBD1 (6 bases). The CDR3 extends over 16 amino acids. The germline V gene encodes CDR1 SGDLS and CDR2 YYNGEE. The V gene lost 0 bases and the J gene lost 4 bases, with 14 bases spanning the gap. The CDR3 here is CASSVELQGLGNTIYF. The CDR3 DNA sequence: TGTGCCAGCAGCGTAGAATTACAGGGCTTAGGAAACACCATATATTTT.

The chain joins TRBV5-1 to TRBJ2-1; D uncertain. The V and J ends lost 0 bases and 7 bases respectively, with 5 bases between them. CDR3 length: 12 amino acids. CDR1 and CDR2 from the germline V gene are SGHRS and YFSETQ. This CDR3 is CASSLGLNEQFF. Here the CDR3 DNA reads TGCGCCAGCAGCTTGGGTCTGAATGAGCAGTTCTTC.

J is TRBJ1-3 and V is TRBV5-1, with TRBD1 identical over 7 bases. The CDR3 is made up of 14 amino acids. Germline assignment: CDR1 SGHRS and CDR2 YFSETQ. Germline trimming cut 3 bases from V and 1 base from J; bases unmatched to any gene: 1. The chain's CDR3 is CASSWTGSGNTIYF. The CDR3 DNA follows: TGCGCCAGCAGCTGGACAGGATCTGGAAACACCATATATTTT. Complete variable domain (other parts from reference TRBV5-1 and TRBJ1-3): KAGVTQTPRYLIKTRGQQVTLSCSPISGHRSVSWYQQTPGQGLQFLFEYFSETQRNKGNFPGRFSGRQFSNSRSEMNVSTLELGDSALYLCASSWTGSGNTIYFGEGSWLTVV.

This clone was detected only a few times. CDR3 region: CASSPGQGTNYGYTF. As DNA, the CDR3 is TGTGCCAGTAGTCCAGGACAGGGAACTAACTATGGCTACACCTTC. This chain joins TRBV19 and TRBJ1-2; 8 nucleotides line up with TRBD1. V shed 5 bases and J 0 bases; nucleotides not matched to a gene: 5. CDR3 length: 15 residues. CDR1 is LNHDA and CDR2 is SQIVND in the germline V gene (reference sequence).

The rearrangement joins TRBV5-1 to TRBJ2-7; the match to TRBD1 covers 12 bases. V was clipped by 0 bases and J by 6 bases; unmatched bases: 10. Germline loops: CDR1 SGHRS, CDR2 YFSETQ. This CDR3 region has 17 residues. The CDR3, as DNA: TGCGCCAGCAGCTTGGCCGGGACAGGGGGCTATCCGGGCGAGCAGTACTTC. Translation gives CASSLAGTGGYPGEQYF.

This chain joins TRBV27 and TRBJ1-1; a possible D gene is TRBD1 (5 bases). The CDR3 contains 15 residues. V dropped 7 bases and J dropped 4 bases, with 19 bases sitting between them. Germline assignment: CDR1 MNHEY and CDR2 SMNVEV (reference sequence). CDR3 region: CASTNLGAGLTEAFF. Here the CDR3 DNA reads TGTGCCAGCACCAATCTAGGGGCAGGGCTCACTGAAGCTTTCTTT.